Sequencing of this T cell receptor (beta chain) was carried out in a study of CD8 T cells in Susac syndrome. After extraction with the RNeasy kit, about 0.5 to 1 ug of the RNA was reverse transcribed using random hexamers. Amplification of TCR beta CDR3 used immunoSEQ multiplex PCR across 54 Vbeta and 13 Jbeta. TCRdb re-derived calls from the immunoSEQ multiplex PCR reads in MiXCR, one entry per CDR3 protein. The sample contains more than 150,000 distinct CDR3 sequences, around 90% of which appear only once. The V gene end was trimmed by 1 base and the J gene end by 0 bases; junction bases not matched to a gene: 12. CDR1 KGHSH and CDR2 LQKENI come from the germline V gene. This CDR3 contains 20 residues.

The receptor was derived from a human donor in good health. V usage is TRBV18 and J usage is TRBJ2-1; TRBD2 matches at 10 bases. Material for sequencing was CD4+ T cells from PBMCs. This chain's CDR3 is CASSPLPTSGPLSSYNEQFF. The CDR3 DNA reads TGTGCCAGCTCACCACTTCCGACTAGCGGGCCCTTGAGCTCCTACAATGAGCAGTTCTTC.